This TCR beta chain was identified in a study of PD-1 blockade in classical Hodgkin lymphoma (TCRdb year 2020). Background on the whole study: Nivolumab dosing was 3 mg/kg intravenously every 2 weeks, continuing until either disease progression or unacceptable toxicity. The study used TCR beta sequencing and CyTOF to define a peripheral blood immune signature of response to PD-1 blockade in classical Hodgkin lymphoma. Broad study findings and their caveats: The study covered only a single clinical trial cohort, and the causes of the repertoire differences, possibly disease activity or prior therapy, were still not defined. Trial patients with a complete response had baseline diversity similar to that of newly diagnosed patients, while partial responders and progressors had significantly lower diversity. Patients starting nivolumab less than 1 year after ASCT had lower diversity and were excluded from later analyses to avoid confounding by immune reconstitution. Baseline TCR diversity was reported to be lower in newly diagnosed patients than in healthy donors, and even lower in relapsed/refractory patients. By C4D1, a significant rise was seen in CD4+ TCR diversity but not in CD8+ TCR diversity (p=0.0027 vs p=0.16), and the rise was most apparent among complete responders (p=0.02).

Sample time point, as interpreted from the label and publication: cycle 4 day 1 (C4D1), after about 6 weeks of nivolumab. Every trial patient had relapsed following autologous stem cell transplantation, and prior brentuximab vedotin exposure was what differed among cohorts A, B and C. The trial cohort included fewer than 65 patients with relapsed/refractory classical Hodgkin lymphoma, and each patient had a best overall response of complete response, partial response or progressive disease. Single-agent nivolumab was administered to trial patients in the multi-cohort phase II CheckMate 205 trial. An independent review committee assessed best overall response by applying the 2007 International Working Group response criteria. Trial PBMCs were collected just before the start of nivolumab (C1D1) and during therapy at cycle 2 day 1 and cycle 4 day 1. Peripheral blood was collected in 8 mL Vacutainer Cell Preparation Tubes, from which PBMCs were isolated by centrifugation and then cryopreserved.

Genomic DNA was isolated using the Qiagen DNeasy kit from unsorted PBMCs as well as from negatively selected CD4+ and CD8+ fractions. Using primers that anneal to V and J segments, immunoSEQ multiplex PCR amplified the TCR beta CDR3 regions. Amplification bias was minimized using a synthetic immune receptor repertoire, and residual bias was removed computationally after sequencing. In the authors' own workflow: Repertoire diversity was quantified as the Shannon entropy index using custom Python scripts. Unsorted, CD4+ and CD8+ repertoires were analyzed separately, except for combined analyses in which CD4+ and CD8+ sequences were merged in silico. Clonal expansion was defined as at least a 2-fold frequency increase after treatment relative to C1D1, with a pseudocount of 0.5 for undetected baseline clones. Singleton clones were defined as clones with 0 or 1 copy at C1D1, and non-singleton clones were defined as clones with 2 or more copies. Clones expanded in unsorted samples were annotated as CD4+, CD8+ or unknown by matching protein sequences in sorted samples from the same patient. Wilcoxon tests were applied to paired samples to test diversity changes from C1D1 to C4D1. TCRdb holds this immuneACCESS table with in-frame rearrangements only. Some clones are missing; in checked studies, unresolved V genes explain under half, and the rest has no known cause. V, J and clone size derive from that table, while D and trimming were established from the DNA sequence. For this sample the table gives 19,000 or so clones, of which approximately 85% were detected only once. Roughly 15% of the sample belongs to the ten largest clones.

In the case of this clone: Its antigen target is currently unknown. No much larger clonotype is one base removed from it; base qualities were not supplied.

V and J are trimmed by 3 bases and 3 bases, and the gene matches miss 9 bases of the junction. CDR1 and CDR2 (SGHVS, FQNEAQ) derive from the germline V gene. Inclusive of the bounding cysteine and phenylalanine, the CDR3 is 16 residues long. Left in the record is the CDR3 DNA by itself, 48 bases read in frame from the first base. The sequences come from peripheral blood mononuclear cells (PBMCs), collected before the fourth cycle of nivolumab. The rearranged segments are TRBV7-8 and TRBJ2-7, and 9 junctional nucleotides match TRBD1. This receptor was obtained from a human donor with classical Hodgkin lymphoma. CDR3 protein: CASSFRRDRANYEQYF. The DNA reads TGTGCCAGCAGCTTCCGCCGGGACAGGGCGAACTACGAGCAGTACTTC.